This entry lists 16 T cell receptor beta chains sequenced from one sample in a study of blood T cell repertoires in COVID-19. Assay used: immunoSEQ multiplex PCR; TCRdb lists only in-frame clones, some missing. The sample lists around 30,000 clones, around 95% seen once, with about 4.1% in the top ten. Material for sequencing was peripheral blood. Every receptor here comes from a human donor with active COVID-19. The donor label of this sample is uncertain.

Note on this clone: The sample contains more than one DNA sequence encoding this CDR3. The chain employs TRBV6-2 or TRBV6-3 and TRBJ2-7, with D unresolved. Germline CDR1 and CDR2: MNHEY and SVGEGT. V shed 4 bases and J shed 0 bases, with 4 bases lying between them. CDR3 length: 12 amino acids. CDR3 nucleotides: TGTGCCAGCAGTTTGAGCTCCTACGAGCAGTACTTC. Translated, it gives CASSLSSYEQYF.

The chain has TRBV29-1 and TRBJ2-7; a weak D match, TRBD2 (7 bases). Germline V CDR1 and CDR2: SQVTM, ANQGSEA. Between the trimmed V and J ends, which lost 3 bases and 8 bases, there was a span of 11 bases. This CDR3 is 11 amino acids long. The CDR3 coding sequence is TGCAGCGTTGATGGGGGGGGCAAGCAGTACTTC. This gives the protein CSVDGGGKQYF.

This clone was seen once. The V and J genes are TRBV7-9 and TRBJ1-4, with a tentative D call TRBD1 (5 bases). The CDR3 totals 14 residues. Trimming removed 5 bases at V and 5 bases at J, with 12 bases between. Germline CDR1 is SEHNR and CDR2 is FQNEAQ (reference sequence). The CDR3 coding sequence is TGTGCCAGCAGCCTTGGGGCAGGGAATGAAAAACTGTTTTTT. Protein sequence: CASSLGAGNEKLFF.

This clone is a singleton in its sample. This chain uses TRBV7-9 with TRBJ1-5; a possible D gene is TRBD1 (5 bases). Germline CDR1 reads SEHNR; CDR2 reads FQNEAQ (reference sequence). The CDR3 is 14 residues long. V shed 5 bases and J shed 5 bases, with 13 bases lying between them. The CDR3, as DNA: TGTGCCAGCAGCCAGGGTAGGGAAGATCAGCCCCAGCATTTT. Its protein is CASSQGREDQPQHF.

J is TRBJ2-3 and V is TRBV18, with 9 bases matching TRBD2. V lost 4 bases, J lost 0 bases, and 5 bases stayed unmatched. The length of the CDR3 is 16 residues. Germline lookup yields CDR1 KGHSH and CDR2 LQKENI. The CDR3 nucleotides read TGTGCCAGCTCACGTGCGACTAGCGGTAGCACAGATACGCAGTATTTT. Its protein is CASSRATSGSTDTQYF.

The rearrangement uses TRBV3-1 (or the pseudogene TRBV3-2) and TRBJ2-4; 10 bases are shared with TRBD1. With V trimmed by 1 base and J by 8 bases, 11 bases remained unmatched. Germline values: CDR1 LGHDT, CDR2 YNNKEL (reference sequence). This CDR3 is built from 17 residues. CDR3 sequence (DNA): TGTGCCAGCAGCCAAGCCTACTACGGACAGGGGGTAGACATTCAGTACTTC. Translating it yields CASSQAYYGQGVDIQYF.

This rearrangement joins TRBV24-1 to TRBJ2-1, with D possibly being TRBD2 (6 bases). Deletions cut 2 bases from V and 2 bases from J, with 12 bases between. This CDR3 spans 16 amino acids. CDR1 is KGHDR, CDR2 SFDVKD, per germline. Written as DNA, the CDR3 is TGTGCCACCAGTGATTCCCTAGCGAGAACCTACAATGAGCAGTTCTTC. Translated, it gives CATSDSLARTYNEQFF.

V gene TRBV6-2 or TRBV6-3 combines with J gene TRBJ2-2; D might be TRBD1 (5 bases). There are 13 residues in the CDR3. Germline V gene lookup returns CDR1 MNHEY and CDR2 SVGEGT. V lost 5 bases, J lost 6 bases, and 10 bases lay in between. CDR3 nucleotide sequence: TGTGCCAGCAGTCCCCTAGGGGCCGGGGAGCTGTTTTTT. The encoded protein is CASSPLGAGELFF.

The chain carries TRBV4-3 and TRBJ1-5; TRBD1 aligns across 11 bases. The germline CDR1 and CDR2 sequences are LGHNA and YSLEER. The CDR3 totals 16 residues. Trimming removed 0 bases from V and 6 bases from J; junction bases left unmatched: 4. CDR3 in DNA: TGCGCCAGCAGCCAAGATGCGGGACAGGGGGGTCAGCCCCAGCATTTT. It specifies CASSQDAGQGGQPQHF.

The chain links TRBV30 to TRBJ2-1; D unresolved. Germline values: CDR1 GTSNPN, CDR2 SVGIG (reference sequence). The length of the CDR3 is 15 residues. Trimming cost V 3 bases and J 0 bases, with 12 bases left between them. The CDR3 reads CAWRLTGSSYNEQFF. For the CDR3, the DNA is TGTGCCTGGAGACTAACTGGAAGCTCCTACAATGAGCAGTTCTTC.

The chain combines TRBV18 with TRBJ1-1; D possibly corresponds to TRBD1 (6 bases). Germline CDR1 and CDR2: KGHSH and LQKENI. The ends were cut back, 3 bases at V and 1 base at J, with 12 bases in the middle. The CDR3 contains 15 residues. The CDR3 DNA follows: TGTGCCAGCTCACCGCGGATACAGGGGAACACTGAAGCTTTCTTT. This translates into CASSPRIQGNTEAFF.

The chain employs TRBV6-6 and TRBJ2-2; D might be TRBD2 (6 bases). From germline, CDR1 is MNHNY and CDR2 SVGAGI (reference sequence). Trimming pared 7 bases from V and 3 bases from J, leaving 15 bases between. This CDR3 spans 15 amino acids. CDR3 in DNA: TGTGCCAGCACCACGGGTAGCGGTTACACCGGGGAGCTGTTTTTT. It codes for CASTTGSGYTGELFF.

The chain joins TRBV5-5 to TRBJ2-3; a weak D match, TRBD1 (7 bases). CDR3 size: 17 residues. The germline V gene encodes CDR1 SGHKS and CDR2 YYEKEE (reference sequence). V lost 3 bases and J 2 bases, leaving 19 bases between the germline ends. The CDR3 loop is CASSWRGPGQLTDTQYF. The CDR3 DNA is TGTGCCAGCAGCTGGAGGGGACCGGGACAGCTCACAGATACGCAGTATTTT.

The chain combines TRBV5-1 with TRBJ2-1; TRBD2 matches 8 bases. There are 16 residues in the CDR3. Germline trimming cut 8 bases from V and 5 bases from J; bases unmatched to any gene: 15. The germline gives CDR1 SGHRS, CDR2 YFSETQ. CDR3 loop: CARGVKKRERNNEQFF. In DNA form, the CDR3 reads TGCGCCAGGGGGGTGAAAAAGCGGGAGCGTAACAATGAGCAGTTCTTC. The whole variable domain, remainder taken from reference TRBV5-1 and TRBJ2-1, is KAGVTQTPRYLIKTRGQQVTLSCSPISGHRSVSWYQQTPGQGLQFLFEYFSETQRNKGNFPGRFSGRQFSNSRSEMNVSTLELGDSALYLCARGVKKRERNNEQFFGPGTRLTVL.

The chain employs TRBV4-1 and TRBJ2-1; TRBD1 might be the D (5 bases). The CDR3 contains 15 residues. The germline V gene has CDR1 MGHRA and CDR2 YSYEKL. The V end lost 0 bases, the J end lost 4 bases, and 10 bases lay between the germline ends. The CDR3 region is CASSQEGRPYNEQFF. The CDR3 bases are TGCGCCAGCAGCCAAGAGGGGCGACCGTACAATGAGCAGTTCTTC.

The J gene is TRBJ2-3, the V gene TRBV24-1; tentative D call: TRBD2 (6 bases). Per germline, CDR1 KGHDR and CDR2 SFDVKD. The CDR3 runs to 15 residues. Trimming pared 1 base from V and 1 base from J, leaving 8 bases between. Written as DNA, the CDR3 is TGTGCCACCAGTGATTTCGCTAGCGGCACAGATACGCAGTATTTT. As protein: CATSDFASGTDTQYF.